This T cell receptor beta chain is drawn from a study of cytomegalovirus exposure and HLA in healthy donors. General observations from the study: As a later analysis showed, a missense DCLRE1C variant was linked to trimming of TCR beta V- and J-genes. The study carried out a later analysis of TCR beta sequences. It associated around 17,000 of them with specific HLA alleles at a false discovery rate of 0.05.

V dropped 0 bases and J dropped 4 bases, with 12 bases sitting between them. Germline V gene lookup returns CDR1 MNHNS and CDR2 SASEGT. The CDR3 spans 15 residues. This clone was detected only a few times. The antigen remains unidentified. PCR primers comprised 60 Vbeta and 13 Jbeta primers. Sequencing used immunoSEQ multiplex PCR; TCRdb keeps in-frame clones, though not all of them. The data show about 180,000 clones, around 80% seen once. The source of this sequence is a girl aged 2 to 9 in good health and CMV-seropositive. This chain links TRBV6-1 with TRBJ1-1; tentative D call: TRBD1 (5 bases). Material for sequencing was PBMCs. The CDR3 region is CASSEAYTGFTEAFF. CDR3 DNA sequence: TGTGCCAGCAGTGAAGCGTATACAGGTTTCACTGAAGCTTTCTTT.